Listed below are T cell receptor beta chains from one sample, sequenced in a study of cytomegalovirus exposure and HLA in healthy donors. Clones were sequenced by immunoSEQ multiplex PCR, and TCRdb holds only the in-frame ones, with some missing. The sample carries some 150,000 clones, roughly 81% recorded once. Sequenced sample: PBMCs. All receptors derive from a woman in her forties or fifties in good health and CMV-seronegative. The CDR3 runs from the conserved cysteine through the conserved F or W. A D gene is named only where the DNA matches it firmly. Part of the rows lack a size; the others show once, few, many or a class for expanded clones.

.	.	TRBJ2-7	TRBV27	CASRSTEYSYEQYF	TGTGCCAGCAGATCGACAGAATACTCCTACGAGCAGTACTTC
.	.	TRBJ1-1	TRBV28	CASSFRGTEAFF	TGTGCCAGCAGTTTTCGGGGAACTGAAGCTTTCTTT
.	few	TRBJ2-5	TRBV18	CASSPGRERETQYF	TGTGCCAGCTCACCCGGCAGGGAAAGAGAGACCCAGTACTTC
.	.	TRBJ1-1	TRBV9	CASSVGGVNTEAFF	TGTGCCAGCAGCGTAGGCGGCGTGAACACTGAAGCTTTCTTT
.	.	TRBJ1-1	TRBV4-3	CASSQDQRGYDTEAFF	TGCGCCAGCAGCCAGGACCAGAGGGGGTACGACACTGAAGCTTTCTTT
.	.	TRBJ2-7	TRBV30	CAWSPREDEQYF	TGTGCCTGGAGTCCCAGGGAGGACGAGCAGTACTTC
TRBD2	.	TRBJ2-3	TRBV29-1	CSVGTSGSTDTQYF	TGCAGCGTGGGGACTAGCGGAAGCACAGATACGCAGTATTTT
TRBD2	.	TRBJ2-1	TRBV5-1	CASSFGGAGNEQFF	TGCGCCAGCAGCTTCGGGGGGGCCGGCAATGAGCAGTTCTTC
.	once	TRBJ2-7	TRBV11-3	CASRRRRPDSYEQYF	TGTGCCAGCCGCCGGCGGCGCCCGGACTCCTACGAGCAGTACTTC
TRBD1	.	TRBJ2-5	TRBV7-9	CASSRGQSETQYF	TGTGCCAGCAGCCGGGGACAGTCAGAGACCCAGTACTTC
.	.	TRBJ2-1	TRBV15	CATSRDREVYNEQFF	TGTGCCACCAGCAGAGATCGTGAGGTGTACAATGAGCAGTTCTTC
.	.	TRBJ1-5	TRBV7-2	CASTNNHPGGGFQPQHF	TGTGCCAGCACCAATAACCACCCGGGAGGGGGATTTCAGCCCCAGCATTTT
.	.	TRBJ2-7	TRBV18	CASSPPSTVFYEQYF	TGTGCCAGCTCACCACCTTCGACAGTTTTCTACGAGCAGTACTTC
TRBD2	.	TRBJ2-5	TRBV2	CASSLGLAGGETQYF	TGTGCCAGCAGTCTGGGACTAGCGGGGGGAGAGACCCAGTACTTC
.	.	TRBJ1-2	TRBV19	CASSIDRDGYTF	TGTGCCAGTAGTATAGATCGGGATGGCTACACCTTC
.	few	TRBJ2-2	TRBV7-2	CASSLSGAHTGELFF	TGTGCCAGCAGCTTATCAGGGGCCCACACCGGGGAGCTGTTTTTT
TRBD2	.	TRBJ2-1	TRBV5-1	CASTPTLAGGNSEQFF	TGCGCCAGCACGCCCACACTAGCGGGGGGTAATAGTGAGCAGTTCTTC
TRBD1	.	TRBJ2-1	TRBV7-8	CASSLTPGGQEQLF	TGTGCCAGCAGCTTAACCCCTGGGGGACAGGAGCAGCTCTTC
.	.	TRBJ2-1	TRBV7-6	CASSGGAGAYNEQFF	TGTGCCAGCAGCGGAGGGGCAGGAGCCTACAATGAGCAGTTCTTC
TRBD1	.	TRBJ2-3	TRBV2	CASRTGTGGTDTQYF	TGTGCCAGCAGAACCGGGACAGGGGGCACAGATACGCAGTATTTT
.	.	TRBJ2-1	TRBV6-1	CASTEGRHNEQFF	TGTGCCAGCACGGAGGGGCGGCACAATGAGCAGTTCTTC
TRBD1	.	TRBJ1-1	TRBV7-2	CASSFDRGPAFF	TGTGCCAGCAGCTTCGACAGGGGGCCAGCTTTCTTT
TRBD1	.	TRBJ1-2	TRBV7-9	CASSRTGGDGYTF	TGTGCCAGCAGCCGGACAGGGGGCGATGGCTACACCTTC
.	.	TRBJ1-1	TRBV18	CASSPEGGTEAFF	TGTGCCAGCTCACCAGAAGGGGGCACTGAAGCTTTCTTT
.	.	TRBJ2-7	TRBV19	CASSPTGRGTISYEQYF	TGTGCCAGTAGCCCAACAGGGAGAGGGACTATTTCCTACGAGCAGTACTTC
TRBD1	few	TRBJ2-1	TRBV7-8	CASSWDRGFVNEQFF	TGTGCCAGCAGCTGGGACAGGGGTTTTGTCAATGAGCAGTTCTTC
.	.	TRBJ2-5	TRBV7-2	CASSLVHSPRETQYF	TGTGCCAGCAGCTTAGTCCACAGCCCAAGGGAGACCCAGTACTTC
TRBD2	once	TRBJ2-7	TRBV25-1	CASTTSGVSYEQYF	TGTGCCAGCACTACTAGCGGGGTCTCCTACGAGCAGTACTTC
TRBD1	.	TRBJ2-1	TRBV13	CASSLRDRGYNEQFF	TGTGCCAGCAGCCTCCGGGACAGGGGATACAATGAGCAGTTCTTC
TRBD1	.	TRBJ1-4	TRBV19	CASSLTGVLLTNEKLFF	TGTGCCAGTAGCTTGACAGGGGTCCTTTTAACTAATGAAAAACTGTTTTTT
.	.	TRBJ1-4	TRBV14	CASSSIRPNRGEKLFF	TGTGCCAGCAGCTCAATAAGGCCCAATCGAGGAGAAAAACTGTTTTTT